The 32 T cell receptor beta chains below all came from one sample that was sequenced in a study of blood T cell repertoires in COVID-19. Produced via immunoSEQ multiplex PCR; TCRdb's table is partial and in-frame only. The data contain about 90,000 clones, more than 80% of them singletons. Sequences were obtained from peripheral blood. These receptor sequences come from a man aged 45-65 years with COVID-19, enrolled during active disease.

The rearrangement links TRBV2 to TRBJ1-5; TRBD1 matches 9 bases. V was clipped by 2 bases and J by 6 bases; unmatched bases: 2. Germline lookup yields CDR1 SNHLY and CDR2 FYNNEI. CDR3 length: 14 residues. The CDR3 sequence is CASSERTGVQPQHF. The CDR3 region has the DNA TGTGCCAGCAGTGAAAGGACAGGGGTTCAGCCCCAGCATTTT.

The V call is TRBV24-1, the J call TRBJ1-5; the match to TRBD1 covers 8 bases. J gave up 7 bases and V 5 bases, and 6 bases lay outside the gene matches. Germline assignment: CDR1 KGHDR and CDR2 SFDVKD. This CDR3 spans 14 amino acids. DNA of the CDR3: TGTGCCACCAGTGCCAGGGGGCGAGACCAGCCCCAGCATTTT. It encodes CATSARGRDQPQHF.

This chain connects TRBV12-3 or TRBV12-4 to TRBJ1-5; no definite D call. The V gene lost 4 bases and the J gene lost 3 bases, with 7 bases spanning the gap. The CDR3 totals 13 residues. The CDR3 here is CASSSEFNQPQHF. The CDR3 DNA follows: TGTGCCAGCAGTTCTGAGTTCAATCAGCCCCAGCATTTT.

This clone was seen once. The V and J genes are TRBV15 and TRBJ1-1, with D possibly TRBD1 on 5 matching bases. This CDR3 spans 13 amino acids. Trimming cost V 7 bases and J 2 bases, with 11 bases left between them. Germline CDR1 reads LNHNV; CDR2 reads YYDKDF (reference sequence). The CDR3 protein is CATTLTVNTEAFF. DNA for the CDR3: TGTGCCACCACCCTGACAGTAAACACTGAAGCTTTCTTT. The full variable domain, in which reference TRBV15 and TRBJ1-1 provide the parts outside the CDR3, is DAMVIQNPRYQVTQFGKPVTLSCSQTLNHNVMYWYQQKSSQAPKLLFHYYDKDFNNEADTPDNFQSRRPNTSFCFLDIRSPGLGDTAMYLCATTLTVNTEAFFGQGTRLTVV.

V gene TRBV25-1 combines with J gene TRBJ1-4; D not certain. Deletions cut 3 bases from V and 7 bases from J, with 15 bases between. The CDR3 consists of 15 residues. Per the germline V gene, CDR1 is MGHDK and CDR2 is SYGVNS. CDR3 region: CASSDIRGLGEKLFF. In DNA, the CDR3 is TGTGCCAGCAGTGATATCCGGGGTCTCGGTGAAAAACTGTTTTTT.

The V gene is TRBV21-1, the J gene TRBJ2-2; TRBD1, as called in the table, went unchecked against the DNA. TRBV21-1 represents a pseudogene. There are 16 residues in the CDR3. This CDR3 reads CASSKPDRGRPGELFF. The CDR3, as DNA: TGTGCCAGCAGCAAACCGGACAGGGGGCGCCCCGGGGAGCTGTTTTTT.

The chain carries TRBV9 and TRBJ2-1, with 8 nucleotides matching TRBD1. This CDR3 contains 16 residues. Germline V lookup: CDR1 SGDLS, CDR2 YYNGEE. The trim removed 3 bases at V and 4 bases at J, leaving 9 bases unmatched. The CDR3 DNA sequence: TGTGCCAGCAGCGCCCGATCAGGGGGCGCTTACAATGAGCAGTTCTTC. Translation gives CASSARSGGAYNEQFF.

Notes on this clone: The germline gene is not matched at one end of the junction; a read error may be the cause. The rearrangement links TRBV7-7 to TRBJ2-3, with 9 bases identical to TRBD1. Germline V gene lookup returns CDR1 SSHAT and CDR2 FNYEAQ (reference sequence). This CDR3 spans 15 amino acids. The DNA for the CDR3 is TGTGCTAGCAGCTTAGGGGGACAGGGACAAGATACGCAGTATTTT. It translates to CASSLGGQGQDTQYF.

There are a few counts of this clone. This sequence joins TRBV5-1 and TRBJ2-5; 8 bases match TRBD2. This CDR3 has 14 amino acids. CDR1 and CDR2 from the germline V gene are SGHRS and YFSETQ. The junction had 5 bases not matched to a gene; V was cut back by 5 bases and J by 2 bases. The CDR3 coding sequence is TGCGCCAGCAGTGCGGGGGGTCCTCAAGAGACCCAGTACTTC. Translation: CASSAGGPQETQYF.

The chain uses TRBV19 and TRBJ1-2; the D is unclear. Germline loops: CDR1 LNHDA, CDR2 SQIVND (reference sequence). V lost 5 bases, J lost 7 bases, and 11 bases lay in between. The CDR3 sequence is 12 residues long. The DNA of the CDR3 is TGTGCCAGTAGTCCCACAGCTATTGGCTACACCTTC. It codes for CASSPTAIGYTF.

The chain is built from TRBV7-3 and TRBJ2-2; D may be TRBD2 (7 bases). The CDR3 sequence is 16 residues long. CDR1 is SGHTA, CDR2 FQGTGA, per germline. The V end lost 5 bases, the J end lost 6 bases, and 19 bases lay between the germline ends. Here the CDR3 DNA reads TGTGCCAGCAGCCCAAAAGGGGGGGTCTCCCCCGGGGAGCTGTTTTTT. It encodes CASSPKGGVSPGELFF.

The chain recombines TRBV19 with TRBJ1-2; 10 bases are a match to TRBD1. This CDR3 is built from 15 residues. Losses at the gene ends were 4 bases for V and 6 bases for J; bases not matched to a gene: 8. The germline CDR1 and CDR2 sequences are LNHDA and SQIVND (reference sequence). CDR3 sequence reads: CASSTRDRGRNGYTF. The CDR3 nucleotides are TGTGCCAGTAGTACCCGGGACAGGGGAAGGAATGGCTACACCTTC.

The chain combines TRBV14 with TRBJ1-4, with 8 bases identical to TRBD1. This CDR3 contains 18 residues. CDR1 SGHDN and CDR2 FVKESK come from the germline V gene. The junction had 9 bases not matched to a gene; V was cut back by 0 bases and J by 3 bases. The CDR3 DNA sequence: TGTGCCAGCAGCCAAGAAGAAGCAGGGGGCCTTGCTAATGAAAAACTGTTTTTT. This codes for CASSQEEAGGLANEKLFF.

V is TRBV5-1 and J is TRBJ2-5; 7 bases fit TRBD2. The CDR3 extends over 14 amino acids. Germline V CDR1 and CDR2: SGHRS, YFSETQ. V was pared by 1 base and J by 4 bases, with 4 bases of the junction left unmatched. DNA of the CDR3: TGCGCCAGCAGCTTGACTTCGGGGGGAGAGACCCAGTACTTC. It translates to CASSLTSGGETQYF.

This chain links TRBV3-1 (or the pseudogene TRBV3-2) with TRBJ2-1; D might be TRBD1 (6 bases). The CDR3 extends over 16 amino acids. V was clipped by 2 bases and J by 6 bases, with 17 bases between them. Germline CDR1 reads LGHDT; CDR2 reads YNNKEL (reference sequence). This CDR3 reads CASSQPHRVVGNEQFF. CDR3 DNA sequence: TGTGCCAGCAGCCAACCCCACAGGGTTGTGGGCAATGAGCAGTTCTTC.

The rearrangement uses TRBV7-9 and TRBJ2-1, with D possibly matching TRBD1 (6 bases). Germline V CDR1 and CDR2: SEHNR, FQNEAQ (reference sequence). The CDR3 totals 13 residues. V was cut by 5 bases and J by 7 bases, with 12 bases left in between. The CDR3 DNA follows: TGTGCCAGCAGCCTCGGACAGATTAATGAGCAGTTCTTC. It specifies CASSLGQINEQFF.

The chain uses TRBV11-3 and TRBJ2-1, with 12 bases identical to TRBD2. Germline V gene sequence: CDR1 SGHNT, CDR2 YENEEA. The CDR3 has 20 residues. Unmatched junction bases numbered 13, after V lost 1 base and J lost 3 bases. In DNA form, the CDR3 reads TGTGCCAGCAGCTTAGCTCGCTCGGGACTAGCGGGTGACGACTACAATGAGCAGTTCTTC. This codes for CASSLARSGLAGDDYNEQFF.

This rearrangement joins TRBV5-1 to TRBJ1-1, with 7 bases identical to TRBD1. CDR1 is SGHRS and CDR2 is YFSETQ in the germline V gene. The CDR3 extends over 16 amino acids. V shed 0 bases and J 4 bases; nucleotides not matched to a gene: 9. The DNA of the CDR3 is TGCGCCAGCAGCTTGGGGGCAGGGGGTAGCGGCACTGAAGCTTTCTTT. The encoded protein is CASSLGAGGSGTEAFF.

CDR3 protein: CASSPTGGGVNQPQHF. CDR3 sequence (DNA): TGTGCCAGTAGTCCAACAGGGGGCGGTGTTAATCAGCCCCAGCATTTT. The chain is built from TRBV19 and TRBJ1-5, with 9 bases identical to TRBD1. This CDR3 has 16 amino acids. The V and J ends lost 5 bases and 4 bases, in that order; junction bases with no gene match: 9. The germline V gene has CDR1 LNHDA and CDR2 SQIVND (reference sequence).

The chain joins TRBV6-5 to TRBJ1-5; no firm D call. This CDR3 is 14 amino acids long. Trimming cost V 4 bases and J 4 bases, with 11 bases left between them. Germline values: CDR1 MNHEY, CDR2 SVGAGI. CDR3 in DNA: TGTGCCAGCAGTTCGGGCCGAGGGAATCAGCCCCAGCATTTT. Its translation: CASSSGRGNQPQHF.

The CDR3 region has the DNA TGTGCCAGCAGCCTCAAGGGGAACGAATTCAACACCATATATTTT. Translating it yields CASSLKGNEFNTIYF. J is TRBJ1-3 and V is TRBV9; D is perhaps TRBD1 (5 bases). The germline CDR1 and CDR2 sequences are SGDLS and YYNGEE. V dropped 4 bases and J dropped 7 bases, with 18 bases sitting between them. The CDR3 runs to 15 residues.

V usage is TRBV5-1 and J usage is TRBJ2-7; 8 bases agree with TRBD1. From germline, CDR1 is SGHRS and CDR2 YFSETQ. The CDR3 runs to 14 residues. V was pared by 4 bases and J by 5 bases, with 8 bases of the junction left unmatched. CDR3 DNA: TGCGCCAGCAGCCCCGGACAGGGTGTCCACGAGCAGTACTTC. Its protein product is CASSPGQGVHEQYF.

This clone was detected a few times. The chain has TRBV7-6 and TRBJ1-1; no clear D. The CDR3 is made up of 15 amino acids. Between the trimmed V and J ends, which lost 2 bases and 1 base, there was a span of 11 bases. Germline CDR1 reads SGHVS; CDR2 reads FNYEAQ. The CDR3 here is CASSLLPGSNTEAFF. CDR3 nucleotides: TGTGCCAGCAGCTTACTGCCAGGTTCGAACACTGAAGCTTTCTTT.

The chain has TRBV6-5 and TRBJ2-1, with D maybe TRBD1 (5 bases). V was trimmed by 6 bases and J by 5 bases, leaving 14 bases between them. Germline V gene lookup returns CDR1 MNHEY and CDR2 SVGAGI. The length of the CDR3 is 14 residues. CDR3 residues: CASRPGRDNNEQFF. The CDR3 DNA reads TGTGCCAGCAGACCAGGGCGTGACAACAATGAGCAGTTCTTC.

This chain uses TRBV19 with TRBJ1-5; a possible D gene is TRBD1 (6 bases). The CDR3 is 12 amino acids. Germline CDR1 and CDR2: LNHDA and SQIVND (reference sequence). Trimming took 6 bases from V and 6 from J, leaving 9 bases between them. The CDR3 loop reads CASRRGSQPQHF. CDR3 nucleotides: TGTGCCAGTAGAAGGGGGAGTCAGCCCCAGCATTTT. The full variable domain, completed using reference TRBV19 and TRBJ1-5, is DGGITQSPKYLFRKEGQNVTLSCEQNLNHDAMYWYRQDPGQGLRLIYYSQIVNDFQKGDIAEGYSVSREKKESFPLTVTSAQKNPTAFYLCASRRGSQPQHFGDGTRLSIL.

This chain links TRBV10-1 with TRBJ2-2; D remains ambiguous. The germline CDR1 and CDR2 sequences are WNHNN and SYGVQD (reference sequence). V gave up 0 bases and J gave up 10 bases, with 12 bases separating them. There are 14 residues in the CDR3. The DNA for the CDR3 is TGCGCCAGCAGTGAGTCCGTAACGGTCATGGAGCTGTTTTTT. The encoded protein is CASSESVTVMELFF.

This sequence joins TRBV3-1 (or the pseudogene TRBV3-2) and TRBJ1-3, with 7 bases identical to TRBD1. Germline loops: CDR1 LGHDT, CDR2 YNNKEL (reference sequence). The CDR3 sequence is 16 residues long. The V gene end was trimmed by 1 base and the J gene end by 0 bases; junction bases not matched to a gene: 3. The CDR3 sequence: CASSQGRQGSGNTIYF. CDR3 DNA: TGTGCCAGCAGCCAAGGGAGACAGGGCTCTGGAAACACCATATATTTT.

Comments on this clone: Other DNA sequences within the sample encode an identical CDR3. The CDR3 reads CASSVGGRSNQPQHF. CDR3 sequence (DNA): TGTGCCAGCAGCGTAGGGGGCCGTAGCAATCAGCCCCAGCATTTT. The V gene is TRBV9, the J gene TRBJ1-5, with D tentatively TRBD1 (5 bases). The CDR3 consists of 15 residues. Germline V gene lookup returns CDR1 SGDLS and CDR2 YYNGEE. Trimming took 0 bases from V and 0 from J, leaving 7 bases between them.

This clone was counted a single time. The J gene is TRBJ1-1, the V gene TRBV9, with 7 nucleotides matching TRBD1. V lost 3 bases to trimming and J lost 3 bases; unmatched junction nucleotides: 14. Germline V gene sequence: CDR1 SGDLS, CDR2 YYNGEE. CDR3 length: 17 residues. CDR3 residues: CASSGNRETGLDTEAFF. The CDR3 DNA sequence: TGTGCCAGCAGCGGAAATAGGGAGACAGGGCTCGACACTGAAGCTTTCTTT.

This chain connects TRBV6-1 to TRBJ1-1, with unresolved D. The CDR3 consists of 13 residues. From germline, CDR1 is MNHNS and CDR2 SASEGT. The ends were cut back, 3 bases at V and 5 bases at J, with 10 bases in the middle. The CDR3 spells CASSESLLTEAFF. CDR3 coding DNA: TGTGCCAGCAGTGAGAGCCTTTTGACTGAAGCTTTCTTT.

This clone was counted once. The CDR3 bases are TGTGCCAGCAGCTTCCAGGGGGCCGGGGAGCTGTTTTTT. Translating it yields CASSFQGAGELFF. V gene TRBV7-9 combines with J gene TRBJ2-2; 7 nucleotides line up with TRBD1. The CDR3 is 13 amino acids. Per the germline V gene, CDR1 is SEHNR and CDR2 is FQNEAQ (reference sequence). J gave up 6 bases and V 3 bases, and 1 base lay outside the gene matches.

The chain couples TRBV18 to TRBJ2-1; D is perhaps TRBD1 (5 bases). The length of the CDR3 is 15 residues. Trimming took 6 bases from V and 6 from J, leaving 18 bases between them. Per germline, CDR1 KGHSH and CDR2 LQKENI. The CDR3 sequence is CASSYSTGALNEQFF. CDR3 DNA: TGTGCCAGCTCCTACTCGACTGGGGCCCTCAATGAGCAGTTCTTC.